This T cell receptor beta chain was observed in a study of cytomegalovirus exposure and HLA in healthy donors. The study, taken as a whole, reports: The authors judged a highly shared variant cluster likely a sequencing artifact. Altogether, 164 TCR beta chains were recorded as cytomegalovirus-associated. Earlier findings revealed that most TCR beta V segments proved productive either about 90% or about 30% of the time.

With 60 Vbeta and 13 Jbeta primers, the PCR was carried out. Data came from immunoSEQ multiplex PCR; TCRdb stores just in-frame clones and leaves some out. This sample has 130,000 or so clones, with roughly 66% found just once. Nominally healthy donors provided the samples, though records likely missed some immune exposures. Remarks on this clone: The target antigen is unknown.

Germline CDR1 is SGDLS and CDR2 is YYNGEE. The CDR3 runs 14 residues. The germline V and J ends were trimmed by 0 bases and 1 base, with 6 bases remaining between them. Source material: PBMCs. This sequence originates from a man between 18 and 35 years old in good health and CMV-seronegative. The V call is TRBV9, the J call TRBJ2-3; D possibly corresponds to TRBD1 (5 bases). The DNA for the CDR3 is TGTGCCAGCAGCGTAGCCAGGGGCACAGATACGCAGTATTTT. Translated, it gives CASSVARGTDTQYF.